The 7 T cell receptor beta chains below come from one sample, sequenced in a study of human T cells and chemical hapten exposure (dated by TCRdb to about 2021). The method behind the library was RACE. The instrument was a NextSeq 500. Using fastp trimming at Q25 and MiXCR clonotype assembly, TCRdb reanalyzed the public sequencing data and kept in-frame beta chains. One record per CDR3 amino acid sequence lists the most common genes and DNA. The table for this sample lists 95,000 to 100,000 distinct CDR3 sequences; under 14% of them were counted only once. The top ten clonotypes cover about 3% of the sample. The time point label here, explained by the study, means: pre-sensitization, week 0. In the paper's terms, the treatment or condition label means: therapeutic diphenylcyclopropenone sensitization with weekly scalp DPC. The sample here was whole blood, taken in connection with sensitization to the hapten diphenylcyclopropenone (DPC). Receptors originate from a woman aged 55-69 years with alopecia areata. Some clones in this sample may be carry-over from other donors' samples.

The sample holds a few counts of this clonotype. The V call is TRBV2, the J call TRBJ1-5; D unclear. This CDR3 comprises 14 residues. Trimming removed 7 bases at V and 1 base at J, with 11 bases between. Germline-derived CDR1 and CDR2 are SNHLY and FYNNEI. The CDR3 DNA follows: TGTGCCAGCACGAGGGTGGTAAGCAATCAGCCCCAGCATTTT. Protein sequence: CASTRVVSNQPQHF.

This clonotype has a handful of counts. The CDR3 sequence: CAIRTAGQGPGDTQYF. The CDR3 DNA follows: TGTGCCATCAGGACCGCGGGACAGGGGCCTGGGGATACGCAGTATTTT. The chain couples TRBV10-3 to TRBJ2-3; 10 bases line up with TRBD1. Germline V CDR1 and CDR2: ENHRY, SYGVKD. The CDR3 totals 16 residues. V gave up 6 bases and J gave up 6 bases; unmatched junction bases: 12.

As to this clonotype: A much bigger clone sits one base away, suggesting this may be a read error. The chain links TRBV29-1 to TRBJ1-4; possible D gene TRBD1, 6 bases. Germline V gene sequence: CDR1 SQVTM, CDR2 ANQGSEA. The CDR3 runs to 15 residues. CDR3 residues: CSVATGSTTSEKLFF. DNA of the CDR3: TGCAGCGTGGCCACAGGGAGTACGACTAGTGAAAAACTGTTTTTT.

V and J are TRBV12-3 or TRBV12-4 and TRBJ1-5, with D perhaps matching TRBD1 (5 bases). The CDR3 covers 12 residues. V lost 5 bases to trimming and J lost 6 bases, with 8 bases between them. The DNA of the CDR3 is TGTGCCAGCAGTCGGGGGAGTCAGCCCCAGCATTTT. Translating gives CASSRGSQPQHF.

This clonotype occurred many times. The genes are TRBV5-1 and TRBJ1-2; D unclear. This CDR3 is 15 amino acids long. Trimming left V 4 bases short and J 2 bases short, with 15 bases between. Germline CDR1 is SGHRS and CDR2 is YFSETQ. The CDR3 DNA follows: TGCGCCAGCAGCCCGACCGTGAATCAGAACTATGGCTACACCTTC. It yields the protein CASSPTVNQNYGYTF.

Ten or more counts support this clonotype. The V and J genes are TRBV12-3 or TRBV12-4 and TRBJ1-4; D not certain. V was shortened by 5 bases and J by 0 bases, with 16 bases between the two germline ends. The CDR3 has 17 amino acids. Here the CDR3 DNA reads TGTGCCAGCAGTCTCCGGTTACGTATGCCAACTAATGAAAAACTGTTTTTT. Its translation: CASSLRLRMPTNEKLFF.

Worth noting for this clonotype: This clone may be a read error of a much larger clone one base away. The chain combines TRBV12-3 or TRBV12-4 with TRBJ2-3, with a possible D match to TRBD1 (5 bases). This CDR3 is built from 15 residues. The CDR3 bases are TGTGCCAACAGTTATCGTATAGGGGGCACAGATACGCAGTATTTT. Translating gives CANSYRIGGTDTQYF.